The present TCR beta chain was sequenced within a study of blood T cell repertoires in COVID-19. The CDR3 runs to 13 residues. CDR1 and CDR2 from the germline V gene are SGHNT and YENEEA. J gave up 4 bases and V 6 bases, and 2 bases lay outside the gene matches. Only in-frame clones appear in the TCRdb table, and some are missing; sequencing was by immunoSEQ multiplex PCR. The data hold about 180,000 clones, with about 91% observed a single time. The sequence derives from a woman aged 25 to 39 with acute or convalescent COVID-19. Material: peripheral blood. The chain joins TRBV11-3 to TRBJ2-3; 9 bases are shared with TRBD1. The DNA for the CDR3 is TGTGCCAGCAGGGGGACAGGGCCAGATACGCAGTATTTT. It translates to CASRGTGPDTQYF.